This T cell receptor (beta chain) was identified in a study of cytomegalovirus exposure and HLA in healthy donors. Findings and limits, study-wide: For TCR beta chains, V- and J-gene trimming was later linked to a missense DCLRE1C variant.

CDR3 length: 14 amino acids. Germline V gene lookup returns CDR1 SGHKS and CDR2 YYEKEE (reference sequence). V was pared by 3 bases and J by 5 bases, with 4 bases of the junction left unmatched. For this clone: What it recognizes is unknown.

It was with 60 Vbeta and 13 Jbeta primers that the PCR ran. Source study methods: In a later analysis, around 11 million of tens of millions of unique beta chains occurred in at least two donors. Profiled with immunoSEQ multiplex PCR; TCRdb holds only in-frame clones, not every one. D and trimming were read from the DNA, whereas the V and J calls and clone size are those reported in that table. This table has around 160,000 clones, around four fifths appearing once. V gene TRBV5-5 combines with J gene TRBJ1-4; 7 positions match TRBD1. Sequenced input: PBMCs. This clonotype originated in a man aged 18-30 years in good health and CMV-seropositive. This chain's CDR3 is CASSSLTGNEKLFF. The CDR3 DNA is TGTGCCAGCAGCTCCCTGACAGGGAATGAAAAACTGTTTTTT.